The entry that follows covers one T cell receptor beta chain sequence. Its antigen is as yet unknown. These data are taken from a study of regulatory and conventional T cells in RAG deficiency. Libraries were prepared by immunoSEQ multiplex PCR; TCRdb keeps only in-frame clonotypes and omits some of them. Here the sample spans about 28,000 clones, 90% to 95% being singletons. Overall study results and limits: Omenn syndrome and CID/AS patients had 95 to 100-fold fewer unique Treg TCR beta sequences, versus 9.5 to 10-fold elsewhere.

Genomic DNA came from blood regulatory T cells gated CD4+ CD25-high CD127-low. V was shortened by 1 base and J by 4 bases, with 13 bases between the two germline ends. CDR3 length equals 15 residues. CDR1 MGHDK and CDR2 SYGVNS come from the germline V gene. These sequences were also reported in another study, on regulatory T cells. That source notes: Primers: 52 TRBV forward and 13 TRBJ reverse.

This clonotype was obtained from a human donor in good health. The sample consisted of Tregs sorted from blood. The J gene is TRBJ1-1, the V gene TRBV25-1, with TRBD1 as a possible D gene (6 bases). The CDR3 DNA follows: TGTGCCAGCAGTGAATTAGGAGGGGGAAGCACTGAAGCTTTCTTT. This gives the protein CASSELGGGSTEAFF. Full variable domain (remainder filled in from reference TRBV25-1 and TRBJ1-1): EADIYQTPRYLVIGTGKKITLECSQTMGHDKMYWYQQDPGMELHLIHYSYGVNSTEKGDLSSESTVSRIRTEHFPLTLESARPSHTSQYLCASSELGGGSTEAFFGQGTRLTVV.